This T cell receptor beta chain was documented in a study of lymphopenia after photon versus proton radiotherapy. Only in-frame clones appear in the TCRdb table, and some are missing; sequencing was by immunoSEQ multiplex PCR. The data show approximately 62,000 clones, about 88% seen once. The TCR sequence derives from a man in his sixties with pancreatic cancer. The sequences come from peripheral blood, collected from a patient treated with proton-based radiotherapy.

CDR3 nucleotides: TGTGCCAGCAGCTTCACAGTCGCGGGAAACCATAATTCACCCCTCCACTTT. The encoded protein is CASSFTVAGNHNSPLHF. The chain has TRBV5-4 and TRBJ1-6; D gene uncertain. Looked up from germline, CDR1 is SGHNT and CDR2 is YYREEE (reference sequence). The CDR3 covers 17 residues. Trimming removed 2 bases from V and 5 bases from J, with 17 bases in between.